The rows below give T cell receptor beta chains drawn from one sample of a study of T cell changes during pregnancy in multiple sclerosis. Libraries were prepared by immunoSEQ multiplex PCR; TCRdb keeps only in-frame clonotypes and omits some of them. The data show approximately 20,000 clones, about 90% seen once. Sequences were derived from CD8+ T cells from peripheral blood mononuclear cells, sampled after pregnancy. These receptors were taken from a female donor in good health, enrolled as a control in a pregnancy study. The conserved cysteine and the conserved F or W are not part of the CDR3 here. The order of the fields is V gene, J gene, CDR3 protein.

TRBV7-8	TRBJ2-2	ASSQEGQGSTGELF
TRBV29-1	TRBJ2-7	SGTEGREQY
TRBV2	TRBJ1-2	ASHGGSYGYT
TRBV2	TRBJ1-1	ASSEFLDSLTEAF
TRBV5-6	TRBJ2-3	ASRQVPSGGRDTQY
TRBV5-1	TRBJ1-1	ASSLARIAVGSDGQMNTEAF
TRBV7-9	TRBJ1-2	ASSRMDRADGYT
TRBV9	TRBJ1-1	ASGGGGTEAF
TRBV7-9	TRBJ1-2	ASSLTDGYT
TRBV7-2	TRBJ2-1	ASSLALSLASKIDEQF
TRBV19	TRBJ2-7	ASGYGDLISYEQY